This T cell receptor (beta chain) emerged from a study of blood T cell repertoires in COVID-19. The method was immunoSEQ multiplex PCR; TCRdb's version includes in-frame clones alone and lacks a portion of them. The profile shows about 77,000 clones, roughly 90% of them singletons. In its sample, this clone was seen once. V lost 4 bases to trimming and J lost 6 bases, with 16 bases between them. This CDR3 has 15 residues. Per the germline V gene, CDR1 is MNHNY and CDR2 is SVGAGI (reference sequence). The V call is TRBV6-6, the J call TRBJ1-5; the D is unclear. This receptor was identified in a woman older than 75 with active or convalescent COVID-19. Sequences were obtained from peripheral blood. CDR3 amino acids: CASSLIPSVTQPQHF. CDR3 nucleotides: TGTGCCAGCAGTTTAATTCCCAGTGTCACTCAGCCCCAGCATTTT.